This T cell receptor (beta chain) was recovered during a study of glioma-infiltrating T cells. The wider study: Approximately 920,000 peripheral T cells were targeted at roughly 4.5- to 11-fold coverage. Study-wide points: Gliomas, especially low-grade, showed above-expected tissue-blood divergence; non-neoplastic patients showed below.

Amplification of TCR alpha and beta CDR3 regions from RNA used iRepertoire nested multiplex PCR. TCRdb re-derived calls from the multiplex PCR reads in MiXCR, one entry per CDR3 protein. This sample has a few hundred thousand distinct CDR3 sequences, with about 40% found just once. A word on this clonotype: Its antigen remains unknown.

The TCR comes from a human donor with low-grade glioma or glioblastoma, undergoing nonglioma brain surgery, or in good health (not recorded which). The sequenced sample consisted of glioma tissue, nonneoplastic brain tissue, or PBMCs (not recorded which).

CDR3 amino acids: CASSYPYEQFF. CDR3 in DNA: TGTGCCAGCAGCTATCCTTATGAGCAGTTCTTC. V gene TRBV7-2 combines with J gene TRBJ2-1; D is unresolved. This CDR3 has 11 residues. The V gene's germline CDR1 is SGHTA and CDR2 FQGNSA. The V and J ends lost 4 bases and 8 bases respectively, with 6 bases between them.